This TCR beta chain was sequenced in a study of cytomegalovirus exposure and HLA in healthy donors. Overall study results and limits: Reports indicated that the classifier achieved high specificity and sensitivity in diagnosing cytomegalovirus status. Most CMV-associated TCR beta chains appeared HLA-restricted in a later analysis. Sequencing depth across donors, presence/absence analyses assumed, was roughly uniform.

PCR primers comprised 60 Vbeta and 13 Jbeta primers. Clones were read by immunoSEQ multiplex PCR, and TCRdb kept only the in-frame ones, dropping some. There are under 250,000 clones in the sample; around 73% occur only once, and 3% to 4.5% lies in the top ten. The V and J ends lost 4 bases and 4 bases, in that order; junction bases with no gene match: 24. The CDR3 consists of 20 residues. Germline V gives CDR1 SGHDN, CDR2 FVKESK. This clone occurred a few times. The antigen is not known. The V call is TRBV14, the J call TRBJ1-1; 7 bases map to TRBD1. The source of this sequence is a male donor in good health and CMV-seronegative. Source material: PBMCs. CDR3: CASSPKRGRTGLLTFTEAFF. In nucleotides, the CDR3 is TGTGCCAGCAGCCCCAAAAGAGGGAGGACAGGCCTACTGACCTTCACTGAAGCTTTCTTT.